The T cell receptor beta chain under discussion was sequenced for a study of blood T cell repertoires in COVID-19. At the level of the study: Acute and convalescent COVID-19 specimens originated in the United States, Italy and Spain. From T cells, B-cell-depleted T cells, or PBMCs came the material, which was cDNA or gDNA.

Clones were sequenced by immunoSEQ multiplex PCR, and TCRdb holds only the in-frame ones, with some missing. Of 230,000 or so clones detected, roughly 76% appear once; the ten largest clones hold around 7.5%. Patients from Seattle were sampled longitudinally, starting during active infection. Trimming shortened V by 3 bases and J by 4 bases, and 13 bases separated the two germline ends. Germline V gene data show CDR1 as SGHTA and CDR2 as FQGNSA. CDR3 size: 14 residues. The chain is built from TRBV7-2 and TRBJ2-7, with D maybe TRBD2 (6 bases). The sample was peripheral blood. The TCR comes from a woman older than 75 with COVID-19, enrolled during active disease. The CDR3 spells CASSFSGVRYEQYF. CDR3 DNA: TGTGCCAGCAGCTTCTCGGGAGTTCGGTACGAGCAGTACTTC.